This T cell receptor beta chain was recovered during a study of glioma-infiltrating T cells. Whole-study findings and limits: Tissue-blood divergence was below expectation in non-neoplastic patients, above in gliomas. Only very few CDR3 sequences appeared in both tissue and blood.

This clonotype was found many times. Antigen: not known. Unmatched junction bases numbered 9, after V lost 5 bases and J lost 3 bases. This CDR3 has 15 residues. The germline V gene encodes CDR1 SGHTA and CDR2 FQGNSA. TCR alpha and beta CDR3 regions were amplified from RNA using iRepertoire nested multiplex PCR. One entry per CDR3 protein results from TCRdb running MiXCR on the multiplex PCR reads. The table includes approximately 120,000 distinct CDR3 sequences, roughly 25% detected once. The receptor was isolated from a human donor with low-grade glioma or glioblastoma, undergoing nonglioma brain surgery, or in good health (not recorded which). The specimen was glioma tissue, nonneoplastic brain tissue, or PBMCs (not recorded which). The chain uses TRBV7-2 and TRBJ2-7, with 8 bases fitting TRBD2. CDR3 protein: CASSPRTSPDYEQYF. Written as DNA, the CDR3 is TGTGCCAGCAGCCCGAGGACTAGCCCCGACTACGAGCAGTACTTC.